This paragraph reports one T cell receptor (beta chain). This CDR3 is 15 amino acids long. The V end lost 3 bases, the J end lost 1 base, and 13 bases lay between the germline ends. Looked up from germline, CDR1 is SGDLS and CDR2 is YYNGEE. This record belongs to a study of CD8+ T cells in alopecia areata. Extraction of RNA preceded its reverse transcription into cDNA, which served as the sequencing template. Using immunoSEQ multiplex PCR, the repertoire was profiled, and TCRdb retains in-frame clones only, with some absent. Of some 130,000 clones detected, roughly 54% appear once; the ten largest clones hold about 4.9%.

This chain joins TRBV9 and TRBJ1-1; D perhaps matches TRBD1 (6 bases). This sequence originates from a human donor with alopecia areata. The material was CD4+ T cells sorted from blood, obtained at week 0. The DNA for the CDR3 is TGTGCCAGCAGCGGGGGGGACACCAAGAACACTGAAGCTTTCTTT. This sequence encodes CASSGGDTKNTEAFF.